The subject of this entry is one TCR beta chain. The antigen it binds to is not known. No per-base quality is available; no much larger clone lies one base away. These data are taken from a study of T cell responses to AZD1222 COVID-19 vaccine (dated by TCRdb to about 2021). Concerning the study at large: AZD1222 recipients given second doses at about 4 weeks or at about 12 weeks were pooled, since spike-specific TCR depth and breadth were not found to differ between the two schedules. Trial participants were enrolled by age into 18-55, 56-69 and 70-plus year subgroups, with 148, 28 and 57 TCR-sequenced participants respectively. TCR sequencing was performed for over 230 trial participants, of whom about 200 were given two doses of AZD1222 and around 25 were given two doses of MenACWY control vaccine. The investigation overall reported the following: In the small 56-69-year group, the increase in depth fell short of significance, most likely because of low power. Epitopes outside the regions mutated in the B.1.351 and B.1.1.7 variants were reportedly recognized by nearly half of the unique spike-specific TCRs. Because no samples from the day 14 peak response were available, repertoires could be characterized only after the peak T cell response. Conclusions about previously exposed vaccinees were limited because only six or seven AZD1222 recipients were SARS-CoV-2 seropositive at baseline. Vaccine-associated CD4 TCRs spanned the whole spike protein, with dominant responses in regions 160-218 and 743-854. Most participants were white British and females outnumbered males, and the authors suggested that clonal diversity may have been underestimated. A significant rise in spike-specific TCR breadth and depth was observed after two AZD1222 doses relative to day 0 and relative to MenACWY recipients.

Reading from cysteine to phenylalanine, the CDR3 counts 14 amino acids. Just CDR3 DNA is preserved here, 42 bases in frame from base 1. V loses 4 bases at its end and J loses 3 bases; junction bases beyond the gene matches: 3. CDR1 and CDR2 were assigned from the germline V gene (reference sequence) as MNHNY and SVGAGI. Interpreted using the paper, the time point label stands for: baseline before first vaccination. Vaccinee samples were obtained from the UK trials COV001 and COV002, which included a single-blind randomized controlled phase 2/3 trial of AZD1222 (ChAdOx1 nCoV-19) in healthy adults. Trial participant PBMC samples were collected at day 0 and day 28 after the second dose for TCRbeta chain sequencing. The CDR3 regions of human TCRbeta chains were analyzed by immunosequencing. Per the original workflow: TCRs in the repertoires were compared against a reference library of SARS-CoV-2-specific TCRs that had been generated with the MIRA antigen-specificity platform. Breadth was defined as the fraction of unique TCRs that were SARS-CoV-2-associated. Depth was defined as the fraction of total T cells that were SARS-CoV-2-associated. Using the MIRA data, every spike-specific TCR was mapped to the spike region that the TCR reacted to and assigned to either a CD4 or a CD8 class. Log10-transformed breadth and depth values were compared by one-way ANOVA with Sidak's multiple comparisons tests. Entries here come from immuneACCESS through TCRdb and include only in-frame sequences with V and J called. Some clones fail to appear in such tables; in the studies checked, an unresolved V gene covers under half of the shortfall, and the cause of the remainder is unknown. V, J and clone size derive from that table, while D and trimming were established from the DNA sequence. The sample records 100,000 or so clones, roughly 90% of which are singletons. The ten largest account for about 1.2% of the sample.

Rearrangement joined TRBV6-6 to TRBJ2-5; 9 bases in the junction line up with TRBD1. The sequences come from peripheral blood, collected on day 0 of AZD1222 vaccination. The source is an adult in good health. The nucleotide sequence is TGTGCCAGCAGTTCCGACAGGGGGAAAGAGACCCAGTACTTC. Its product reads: CASSSDRGKETQYF.